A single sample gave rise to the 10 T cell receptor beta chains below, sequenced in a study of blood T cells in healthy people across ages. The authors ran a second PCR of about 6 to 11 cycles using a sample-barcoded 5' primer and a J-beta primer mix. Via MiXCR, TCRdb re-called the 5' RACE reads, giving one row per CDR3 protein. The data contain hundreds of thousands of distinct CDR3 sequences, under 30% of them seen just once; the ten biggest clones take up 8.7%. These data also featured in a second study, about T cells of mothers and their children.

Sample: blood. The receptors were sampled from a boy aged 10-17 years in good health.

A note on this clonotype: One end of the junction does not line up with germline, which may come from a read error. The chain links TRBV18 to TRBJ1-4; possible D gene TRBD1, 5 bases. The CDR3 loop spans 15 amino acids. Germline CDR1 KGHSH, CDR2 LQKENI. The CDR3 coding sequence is TGTGCCAGCCCACCGATGGGTCGGGGCGGTGAAAAACTGTTTTTT. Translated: CASPPMGRGGEKLFF.

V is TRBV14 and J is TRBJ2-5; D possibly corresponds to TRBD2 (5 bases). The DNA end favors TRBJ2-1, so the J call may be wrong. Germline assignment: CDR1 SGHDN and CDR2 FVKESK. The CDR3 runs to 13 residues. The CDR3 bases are TGTGCCAGCAGCCATGACTCCAGCGGTGTGCAGTTCTTC. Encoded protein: CASSHDSSGVQFF.

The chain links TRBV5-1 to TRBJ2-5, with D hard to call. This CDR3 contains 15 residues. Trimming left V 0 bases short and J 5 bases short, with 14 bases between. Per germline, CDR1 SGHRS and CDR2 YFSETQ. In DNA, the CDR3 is TGCGCCAGCAGCTTGGAGGCAGCAGAGCGCGAGACCCAGTACTTC. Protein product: CASSLEAAERETQYF.

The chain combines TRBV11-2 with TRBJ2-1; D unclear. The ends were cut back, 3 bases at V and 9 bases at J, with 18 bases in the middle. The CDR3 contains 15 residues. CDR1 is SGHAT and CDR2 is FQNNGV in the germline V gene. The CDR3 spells CASSFLATGPIEQFF. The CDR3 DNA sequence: TGTGCCAGCAGCTTCTTAGCCACGGGCCCCATTGAGCAGTTCTTC.

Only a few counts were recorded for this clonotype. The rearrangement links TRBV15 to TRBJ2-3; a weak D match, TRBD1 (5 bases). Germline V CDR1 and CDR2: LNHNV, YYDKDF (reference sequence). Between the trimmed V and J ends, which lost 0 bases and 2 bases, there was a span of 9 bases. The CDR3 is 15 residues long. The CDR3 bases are TGTGCCACCAGCAGAGATGCAGGGCCCACAGATACGCAGTATTTT. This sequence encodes CATSRDAGPTDTQYF.

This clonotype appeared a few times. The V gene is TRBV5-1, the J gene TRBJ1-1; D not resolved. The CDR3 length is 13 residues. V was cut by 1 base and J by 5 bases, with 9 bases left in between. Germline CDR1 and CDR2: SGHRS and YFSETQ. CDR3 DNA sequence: TGCGCCAGCAGCTTGCTTAAGGGTACTGAAGCTTTCTTT. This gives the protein CASSLLKGTEAFF.

The CDR3 protein is CASSLPGKNYGYTF. The CDR3 bases are TGTGCCAGCAGCTTACCGGGGAAGAACTATGGCTACACCTTC. This rearrangement joins TRBV11-2 to TRBJ1-2; no firm D call. The CDR3 runs to 14 residues. CDR1 and CDR2 (germline): SGHAT, FQNNGV. Trimming pared 2 bases from V and 2 bases from J, leaving 9 bases between.

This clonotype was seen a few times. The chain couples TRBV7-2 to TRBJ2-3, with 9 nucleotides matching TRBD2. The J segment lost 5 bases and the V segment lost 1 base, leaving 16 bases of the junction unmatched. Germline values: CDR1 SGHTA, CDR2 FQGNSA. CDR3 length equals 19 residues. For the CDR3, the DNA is TGTGCCAGCAGCTTAGTCATTTACGGGCTAGCGGGAATTGAAGATACGCAGTATTTT. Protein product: CASSLVIYGLAGIEDTQYF.

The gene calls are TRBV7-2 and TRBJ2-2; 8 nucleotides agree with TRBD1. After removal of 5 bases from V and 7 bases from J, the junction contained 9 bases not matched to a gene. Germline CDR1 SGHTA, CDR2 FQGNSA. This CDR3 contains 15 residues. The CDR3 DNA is TGTGCCAGCAGCCCAGCAGGGGGCGTAGGCGGGGAGCTGTTTTTT. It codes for CASSPAGGVGGELFF.

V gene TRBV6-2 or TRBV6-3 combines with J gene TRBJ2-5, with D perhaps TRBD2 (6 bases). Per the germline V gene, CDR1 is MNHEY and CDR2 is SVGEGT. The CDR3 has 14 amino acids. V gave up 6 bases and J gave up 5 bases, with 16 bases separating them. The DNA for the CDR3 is TGTGCCAGCAGATTCACAGGAGGGATGGAGACCCAGTACTTC. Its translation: CASRFTGGMETQYF.